This T cell receptor beta chain stems from a study of cytotoxic CD8 clonotypes in ibrutinib-treated CLL. Germline V gene sequence: CDR1 SEHNR, CDR2 FQNEAQ (reference sequence). V lost 6 bases, J lost 4 bases, and 4 bases stayed unmatched. The CDR3 spans 15 residues. Deep sequencing aimed at 1 in 200,000 to 1 in 1 million T cells' resolution. Some clones are missing from TCRdb's copy, which holds only in-frame ones; the method was immunoSEQ multiplex PCR. This sample yields about 30,000 clones, of which around 60% are seen a single time; approximately 5% belongs to the top ten. Overall study findings and caveats: Measured clonality at baseline was greater than in age-matched healthy donors and tracked with circulating CD8+ T-cell counts.

Comments on this clone: Its antigen is unknown.

The sequenced sample was PBMCs, obtained before ibrutinib treatment. This sequence was found in a human donor with chronic lymphocytic leukemia. V is TRBV7-9 and J is TRBJ2-2; 11 nucleotides align to TRBD2. The CDR3 loop reads CASSGLAGGTGELFF. The DNA for the CDR3 is TGTGCCAGCAGTGGCCTAGCGGGAGGCACCGGGGAGCTGTTTTTT. The whole variable domain, remainder taken from reference TRBV7-9 and TRBJ2-2, is DTGVSQNPRHKITKRGQNVTFRCDPISEHNRLYWYRQTLGQGPEFLTYFQNEAQLEKSRLLSDRFSAERPKGSFSTLEIQRTEQGDSAMYLCASSGLAGGTGELFFGEGSRLTVL.